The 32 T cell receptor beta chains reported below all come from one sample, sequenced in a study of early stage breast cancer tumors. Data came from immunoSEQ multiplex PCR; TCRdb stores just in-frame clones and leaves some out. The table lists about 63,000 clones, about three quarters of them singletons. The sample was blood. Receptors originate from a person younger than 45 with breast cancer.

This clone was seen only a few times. The CDR3 nucleotides are TGTGCCAGCAGCGTAGCTACGGGGGTGAACACTGAAGCTTTCTTT. Translation gives CASSVATGVNTEAFF. The J gene is TRBJ1-1, the V gene TRBV9; tentatively, D is TRBD1 (5 bases). V lost 0 bases to trimming and J lost 0 bases, with 9 bases between them. The CDR3 has 15 amino acids. Germline V gene data show CDR1 as SGDLS and CDR2 as YYNGEE.

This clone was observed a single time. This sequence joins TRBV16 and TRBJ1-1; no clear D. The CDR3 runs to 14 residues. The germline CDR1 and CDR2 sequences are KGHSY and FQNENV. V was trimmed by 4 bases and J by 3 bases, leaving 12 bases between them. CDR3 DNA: TGTGCCAGCAGCCCCCGGACGGGCTACACTGAAGCTTTCTTT. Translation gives CASSPRTGYTEAFF.

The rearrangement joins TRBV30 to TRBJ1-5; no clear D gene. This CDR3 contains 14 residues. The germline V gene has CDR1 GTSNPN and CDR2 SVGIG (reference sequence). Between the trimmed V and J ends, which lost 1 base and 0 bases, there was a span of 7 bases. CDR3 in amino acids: CAWSGLTSNQPQHF. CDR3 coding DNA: TGTGCCTGGAGTGGGCTTACTAGCAATCAGCCCCAGCATTTT.

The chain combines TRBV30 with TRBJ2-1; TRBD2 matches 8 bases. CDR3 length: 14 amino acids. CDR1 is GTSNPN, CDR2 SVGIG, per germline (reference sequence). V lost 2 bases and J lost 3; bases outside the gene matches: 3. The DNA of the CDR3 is TGTGCCTGGAGTACTAGCGGACTCTACAATGAGCAGTTCTTC. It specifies CAWSTSGLYNEQFF.

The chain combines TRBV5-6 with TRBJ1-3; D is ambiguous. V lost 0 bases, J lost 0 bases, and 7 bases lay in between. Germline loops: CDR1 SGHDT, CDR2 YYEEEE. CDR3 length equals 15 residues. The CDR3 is CASSLVWGSGNTIYF. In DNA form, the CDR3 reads TGTGCCAGCAGCTTGGTGTGGGGCTCTGGAAACACCATATATTTT.

CDR3 DNA: TGCGCCAGCAGCCTTGGGGGGGCCGGGGGTGAAAAACTGTTTTTT. Translating it yields CASSLGGAGGEKLFF. The rearrangement links TRBV5-1 to TRBJ1-4; tentatively, D is TRBD1 (6 bases). Looked up from germline, CDR1 is SGHRS and CDR2 is YFSETQ. This CDR3 region has 15 residues. Trimming took off 4 bases at V and 7 bases at J, with 17 bases between the two ends.

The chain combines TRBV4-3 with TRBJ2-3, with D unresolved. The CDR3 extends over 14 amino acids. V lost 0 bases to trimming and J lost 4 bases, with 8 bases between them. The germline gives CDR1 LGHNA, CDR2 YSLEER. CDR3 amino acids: CASSQERRSDTQYF. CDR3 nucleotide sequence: TGCGCCAGCAGCCAAGAGAGAAGGTCAGATACGCAGTATTTT.

The CDR3 DNA is TGTGCCAGTAGTATCCAGGGATCATGGGATGAGCAGTACTTC. This codes for CASSIQGSWDEQYF. The chain is built from TRBV19 and TRBJ2-7, with a possible D match to TRBD1 (5 bases). This CDR3 spans 14 amino acids. Between the trimmed V and J ends, which lost 3 bases and 7 bases, there was a span of 16 bases. Per germline, CDR1 LNHDA and CDR2 SQIVND (reference sequence). The full variable domain, its missing parts supplied by reference TRBV19 and TRBJ2-7, is DGGITQSPKYLFRKEGQNVTLSCEQNLNHDAMYWYRQDPGQGLRLIYYSQIVNDFQKGDIAEGYSVSREKKESFPLTVTSAQKNPTAFYLCASSIQGSWDEQYFGPGTRLTVT.

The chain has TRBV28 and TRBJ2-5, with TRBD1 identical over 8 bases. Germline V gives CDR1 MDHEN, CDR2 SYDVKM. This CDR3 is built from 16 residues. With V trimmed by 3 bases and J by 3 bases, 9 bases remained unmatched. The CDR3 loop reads CASSFPWDRRKETQYF. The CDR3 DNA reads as TGTGCCAGCAGTTTTCCCTGGGACAGGCGAAAAGAGACCCAGTACTTC.

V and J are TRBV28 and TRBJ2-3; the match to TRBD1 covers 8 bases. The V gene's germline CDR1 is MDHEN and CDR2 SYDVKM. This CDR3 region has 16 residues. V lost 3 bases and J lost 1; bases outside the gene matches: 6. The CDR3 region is CASSLGPGQGTDTQYF. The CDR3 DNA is TGTGCCAGCAGTTTGGGACCGGGACAGGGCACAGATACGCAGTATTTT.

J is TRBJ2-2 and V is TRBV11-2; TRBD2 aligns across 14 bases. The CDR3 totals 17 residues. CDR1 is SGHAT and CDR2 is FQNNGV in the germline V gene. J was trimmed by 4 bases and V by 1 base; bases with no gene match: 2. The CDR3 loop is CASSLGGLAGGTGELFF. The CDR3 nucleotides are TGTGCCAGCAGCTTAGGCGGACTAGCGGGGGGCACCGGGGAGCTGTTTTTT.

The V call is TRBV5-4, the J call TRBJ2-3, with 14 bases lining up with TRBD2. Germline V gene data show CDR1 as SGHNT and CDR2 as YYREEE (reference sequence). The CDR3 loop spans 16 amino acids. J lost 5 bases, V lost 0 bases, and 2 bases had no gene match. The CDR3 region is CASSLGGTSGRDTQYF. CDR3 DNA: TGTGCCAGCAGCTTGGGAGGGACTAGCGGGAGAGATACGCAGTATTTT.

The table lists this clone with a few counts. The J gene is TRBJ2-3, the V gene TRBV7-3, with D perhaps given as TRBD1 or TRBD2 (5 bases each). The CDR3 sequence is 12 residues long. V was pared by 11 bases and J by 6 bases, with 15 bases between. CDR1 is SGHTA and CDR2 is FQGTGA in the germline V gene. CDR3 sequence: CASRGDEDTQYF. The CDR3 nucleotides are TGTGCCTCACGGGGCGACGAGGATACGCAGTATTTT.

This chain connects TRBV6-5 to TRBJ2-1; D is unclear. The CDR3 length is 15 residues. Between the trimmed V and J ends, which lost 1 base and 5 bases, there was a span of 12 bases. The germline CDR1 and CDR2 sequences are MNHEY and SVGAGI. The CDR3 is CASSYLTFDNNEQFF. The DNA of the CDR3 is TGTGCCAGCAGTTACTTGACTTTTGATAACAATGAGCAGTTCTTC.

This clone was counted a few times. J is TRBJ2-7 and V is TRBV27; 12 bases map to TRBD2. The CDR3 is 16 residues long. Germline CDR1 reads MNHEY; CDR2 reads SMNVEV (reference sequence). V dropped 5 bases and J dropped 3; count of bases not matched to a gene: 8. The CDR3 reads CASSPGTSGFVYEQYF. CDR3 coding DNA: TGTGCCAGCAGTCCCGGGACTAGCGGGTTCGTCTACGAGCAGTACTTC.

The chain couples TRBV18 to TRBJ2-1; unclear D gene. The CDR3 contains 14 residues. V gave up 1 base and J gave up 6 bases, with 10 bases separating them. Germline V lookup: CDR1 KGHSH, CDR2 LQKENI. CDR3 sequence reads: CASSPLRKSNEQFF. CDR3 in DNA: TGTGCCAGCTCACCACTTAGAAAGTCCAATGAGCAGTTCTTC.

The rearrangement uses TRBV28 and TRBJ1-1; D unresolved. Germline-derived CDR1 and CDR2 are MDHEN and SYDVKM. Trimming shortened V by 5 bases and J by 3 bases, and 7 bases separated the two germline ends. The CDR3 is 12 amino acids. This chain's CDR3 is CASSIVDTEAFF. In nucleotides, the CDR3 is TGTGCCAGCAGTATTGTAGACACTGAAGCTTTCTTT.

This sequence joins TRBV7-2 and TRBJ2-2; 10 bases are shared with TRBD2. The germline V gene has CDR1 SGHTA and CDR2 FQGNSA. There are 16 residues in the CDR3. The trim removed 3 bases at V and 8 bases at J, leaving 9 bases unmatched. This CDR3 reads CASSLRTSGGEGELFF. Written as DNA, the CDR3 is TGTGCCAGCAGCTTGCGGACTAGCGGCGGAGAAGGGGAGCTGTTTTTT. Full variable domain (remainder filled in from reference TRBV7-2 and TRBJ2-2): GAGVSQSPSNKVTEKGKDVELRCDPISGHTALYWYRQSLGQGLEFLIYFQGNSAPDKSGLPSDRFSAERTGGSVSTLTIQRTQQEDSAVYLCASSLRTSGGEGELFFGEGSRLTVL.

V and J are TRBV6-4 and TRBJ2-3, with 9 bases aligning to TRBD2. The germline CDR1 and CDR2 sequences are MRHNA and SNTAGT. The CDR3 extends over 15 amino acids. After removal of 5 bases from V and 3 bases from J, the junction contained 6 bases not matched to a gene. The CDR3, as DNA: TGTGCCAGCAGTAAGTCGGCGGGAGGGACAGATACGCAGTATTTT. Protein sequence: CASSKSAGGTDTQYF.

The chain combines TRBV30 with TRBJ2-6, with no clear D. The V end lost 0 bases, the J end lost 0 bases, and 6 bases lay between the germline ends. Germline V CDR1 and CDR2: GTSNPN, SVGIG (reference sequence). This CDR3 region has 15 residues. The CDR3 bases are TGTGCCTGGAGTGTTGGGGTCTCTGGGGCCAACGTCCTGACTTTC. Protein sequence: CAWSVGVSGANVLTF.

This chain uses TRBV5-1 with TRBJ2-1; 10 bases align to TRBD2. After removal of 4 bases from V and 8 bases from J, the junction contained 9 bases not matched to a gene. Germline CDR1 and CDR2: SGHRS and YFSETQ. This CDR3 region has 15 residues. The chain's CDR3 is CASSLGTSALDEQFF. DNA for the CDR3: TGCGCCAGCAGCCTAGGGACTAGCGCCTTGGATGAGCAGTTCTTC.

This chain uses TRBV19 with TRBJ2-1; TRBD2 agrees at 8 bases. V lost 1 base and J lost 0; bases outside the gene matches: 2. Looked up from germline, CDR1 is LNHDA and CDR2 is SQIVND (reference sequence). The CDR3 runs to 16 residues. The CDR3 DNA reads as TGTGCCAGTAGTATAGTGAGCGGGAGCTCCTACAATGAGCAGTTCTTC. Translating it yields CASSIVSGSSYNEQFF. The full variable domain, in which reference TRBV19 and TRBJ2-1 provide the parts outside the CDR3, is DGGITQSPKYLFRKEGQNVTLSCEQNLNHDAMYWYRQDPGQGLRLIYYSQIVNDFQKGDIAEGYSVSREKKESFPLTVTSAQKNPTAFYLCASSIVSGSSYNEQFFGPGTRLTVL.

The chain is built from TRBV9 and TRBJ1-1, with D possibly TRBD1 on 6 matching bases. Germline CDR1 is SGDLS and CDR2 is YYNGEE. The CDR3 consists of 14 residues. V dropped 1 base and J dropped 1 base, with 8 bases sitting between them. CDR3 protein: CASSVKGQNTEAFF. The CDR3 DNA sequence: TGTGCCAGCAGCGTAAAGGGACAGAACACTGAAGCTTTCTTT.

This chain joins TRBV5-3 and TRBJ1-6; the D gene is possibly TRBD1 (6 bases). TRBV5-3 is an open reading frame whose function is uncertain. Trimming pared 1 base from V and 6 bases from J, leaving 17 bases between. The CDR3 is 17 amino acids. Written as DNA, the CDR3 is TGTGCCAGAAGCTTGAAGGCCGGGACACAGAGTAATTCACCCCTCCACTTT. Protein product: CARSLKAGTQSNSPLHF.

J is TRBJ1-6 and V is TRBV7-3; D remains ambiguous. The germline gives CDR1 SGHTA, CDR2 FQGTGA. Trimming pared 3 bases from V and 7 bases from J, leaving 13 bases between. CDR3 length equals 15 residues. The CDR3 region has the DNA TGTGCCAGCAGCTTCGGACCTGGGGAGAATTCACCCCTCCACTTT. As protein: CASSFGPGENSPLHF. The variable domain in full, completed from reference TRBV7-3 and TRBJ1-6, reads GAGVSQTPSNKVTEKGKYVELRCDPISGHTALYWYRQSLGQGPEFLIYFQGTGAADDSGLPNDRFFAVRPEGSVSTLKIQRTERGDSAVYLCASSFGPGENSPLHFGNGTRLTVT.

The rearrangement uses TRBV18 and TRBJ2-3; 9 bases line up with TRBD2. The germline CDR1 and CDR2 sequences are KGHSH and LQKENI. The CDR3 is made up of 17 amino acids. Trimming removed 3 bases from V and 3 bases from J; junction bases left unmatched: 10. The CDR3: CASSPAIAGVGTDTQYF. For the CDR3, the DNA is TGTGCCAGCTCACCCGCGATAGCGGGAGTAGGTACAGATACGCAGTATTTT.

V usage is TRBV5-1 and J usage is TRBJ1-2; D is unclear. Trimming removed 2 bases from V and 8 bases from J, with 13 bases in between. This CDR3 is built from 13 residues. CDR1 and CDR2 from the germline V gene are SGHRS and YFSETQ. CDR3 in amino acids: CASSLEGAGGYTF. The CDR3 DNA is TGCGCCAGCAGCTTAGAAGGCGCGGGGGGCTACACCTTC.

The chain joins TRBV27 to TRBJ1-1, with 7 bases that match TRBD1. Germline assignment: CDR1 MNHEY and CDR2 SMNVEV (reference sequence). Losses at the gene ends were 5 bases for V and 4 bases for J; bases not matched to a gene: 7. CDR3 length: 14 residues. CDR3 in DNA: TGTGCCAGCAGTACCCGATGGGACAGCACTGAAGCTTTCTTT. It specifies CASSTRWDSTEAFF.

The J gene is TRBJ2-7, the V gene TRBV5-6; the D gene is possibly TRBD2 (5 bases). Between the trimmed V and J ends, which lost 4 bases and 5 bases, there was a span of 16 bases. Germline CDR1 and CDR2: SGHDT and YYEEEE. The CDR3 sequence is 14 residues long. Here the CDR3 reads CASSLPGMGHEQYF. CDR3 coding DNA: TGTGCCAGCAGCCTCCCCGGGATGGGCCACGAGCAGTACTTC.

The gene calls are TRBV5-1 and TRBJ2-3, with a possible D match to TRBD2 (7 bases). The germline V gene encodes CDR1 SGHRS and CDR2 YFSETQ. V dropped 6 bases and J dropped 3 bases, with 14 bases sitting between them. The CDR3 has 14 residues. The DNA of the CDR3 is TGCGCCAGCACATGGGGAGGGGGGACAGATACGCAGTATTTT. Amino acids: CASTWGGGTDTQYF.

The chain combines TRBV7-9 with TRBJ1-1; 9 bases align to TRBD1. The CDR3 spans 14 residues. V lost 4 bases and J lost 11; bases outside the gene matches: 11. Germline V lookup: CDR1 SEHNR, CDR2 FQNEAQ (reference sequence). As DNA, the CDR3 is TGTGCCAGCAGCTCCACAGGGGGCGTGGTGGGGGCTTTCTTT. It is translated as CASSSTGGVVGAFF.

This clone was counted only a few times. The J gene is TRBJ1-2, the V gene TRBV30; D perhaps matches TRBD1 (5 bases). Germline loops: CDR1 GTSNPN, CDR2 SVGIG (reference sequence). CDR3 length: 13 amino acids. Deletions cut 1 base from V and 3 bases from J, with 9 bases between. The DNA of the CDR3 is TGTGCCTGGAGTGGGGGGGACTACTATGGCTACACCTTC. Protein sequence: CAWSGGDYYGYTF.